This T cell receptor (beta chain) was captured in a study of cytomegalovirus exposure and HLA in healthy donors. General study points: Upon later analysis, HLA-associated TCR beta chains proved more clonally expanded than other, equally common chains. Donors were assumed by presence/absence analyses to have roughly uniform sequencing depth.

PCR employed 60 Vbeta and 13 Jbeta primers. Sequencing was performed with immunoSEQ multiplex PCR; in TCRdb, only in-frame clones are kept and a portion is missing. The sample has about 160,000 clones, 70% to 90% seen once; the top ten hold around 6.7%. Germline V gene sequence: CDR1 SGHVS, CDR2 FQNEAQ. Unmatched junction bases numbered 3, after V lost 1 base and J lost 3 bases. The CDR3 runs 16 residues. To note about this clone: Its target is not known.

The chain carries TRBV7-8 and TRBJ2-2; TRBD2 matches at 9 bases. Sequenced material: PBMCs. The clonotype was recovered from a woman aged 25-40 years in good health and CMV-seropositive. The CDR3 DNA reads TGTGCCAGCAGCTTAGGCGGGGGGGCCGACACCGGGGAGCTGTTTTTT. As protein: CASSLGGGADTGELFF.